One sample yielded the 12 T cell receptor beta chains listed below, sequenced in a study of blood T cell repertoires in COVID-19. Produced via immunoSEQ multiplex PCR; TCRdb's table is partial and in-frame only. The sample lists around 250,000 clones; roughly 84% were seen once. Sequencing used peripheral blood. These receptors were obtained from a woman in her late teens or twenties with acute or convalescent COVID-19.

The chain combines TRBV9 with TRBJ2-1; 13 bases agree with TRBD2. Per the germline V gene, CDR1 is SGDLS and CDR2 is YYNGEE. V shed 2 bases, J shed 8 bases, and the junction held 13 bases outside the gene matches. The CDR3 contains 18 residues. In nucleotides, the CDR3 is TGTGCCAGCAGCGTCTCCGGGACTAGCGGGAACATAAAGTATGAGCAGTTCTTC. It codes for CASSVSGTSGNIKYEQFF.

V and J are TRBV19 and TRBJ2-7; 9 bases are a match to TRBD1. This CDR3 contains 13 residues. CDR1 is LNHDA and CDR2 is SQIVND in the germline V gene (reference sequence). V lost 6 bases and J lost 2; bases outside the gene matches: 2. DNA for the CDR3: TGTGCCAGTAGGGGACAGGGACCCTACGAGCAGTACTTC. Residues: CASRGQGPYEQYF.

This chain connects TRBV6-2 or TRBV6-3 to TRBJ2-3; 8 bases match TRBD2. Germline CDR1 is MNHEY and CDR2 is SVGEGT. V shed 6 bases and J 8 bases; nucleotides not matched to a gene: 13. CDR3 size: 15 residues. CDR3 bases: TGTGCCAGCAGCGAAGCGGGACTAGAGTCAGCTACGCAGTATTTT. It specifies CASSEAGLESATQYF.

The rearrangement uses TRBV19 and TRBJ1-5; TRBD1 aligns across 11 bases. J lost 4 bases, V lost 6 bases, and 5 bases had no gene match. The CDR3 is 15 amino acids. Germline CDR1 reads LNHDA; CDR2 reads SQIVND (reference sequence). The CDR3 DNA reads TGTGCCAGTAGATTTGGGACAGGGGGGAATCAGCCCCAGCATTTT. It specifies CASRFGTGGNQPQHF.

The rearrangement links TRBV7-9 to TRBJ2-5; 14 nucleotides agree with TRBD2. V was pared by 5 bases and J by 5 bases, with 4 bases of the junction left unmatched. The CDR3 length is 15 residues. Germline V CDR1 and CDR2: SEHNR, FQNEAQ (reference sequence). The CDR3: CASSPGTSGSETQYF. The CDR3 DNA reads TGTGCCAGCAGCCCCGGGACTAGCGGGAGTGAGACCCAGTACTTC.

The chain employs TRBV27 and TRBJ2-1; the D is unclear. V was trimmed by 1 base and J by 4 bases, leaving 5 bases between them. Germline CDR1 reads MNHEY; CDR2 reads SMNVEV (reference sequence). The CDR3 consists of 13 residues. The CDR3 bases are TGTGCCAGCAGTTTATGGCGGTACAATGAGCAGTTCTTC. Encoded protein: CASSLWRYNEQFF.

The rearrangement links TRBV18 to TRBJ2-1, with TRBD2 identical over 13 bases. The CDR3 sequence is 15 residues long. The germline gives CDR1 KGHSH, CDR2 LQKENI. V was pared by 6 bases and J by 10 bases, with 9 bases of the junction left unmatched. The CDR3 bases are TGTGCCAGCTCTCCAGGACTAGCGGGAGTCGGAGAGCAGTTCTTC. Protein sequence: CASSPGLAGVGEQFF.

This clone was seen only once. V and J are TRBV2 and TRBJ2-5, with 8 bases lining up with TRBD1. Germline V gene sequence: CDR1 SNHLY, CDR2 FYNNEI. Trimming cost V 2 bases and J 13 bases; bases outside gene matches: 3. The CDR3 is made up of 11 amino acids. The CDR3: CASSEQGAGYF. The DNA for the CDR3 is TGTGCCAGCAGTGAACAGGGGGCAGGGTACTTC.

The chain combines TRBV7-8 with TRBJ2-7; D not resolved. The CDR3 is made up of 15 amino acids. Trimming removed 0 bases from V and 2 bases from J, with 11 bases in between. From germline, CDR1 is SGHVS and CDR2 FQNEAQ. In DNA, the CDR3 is TGTGCCAGCAGCTTAGCAGCTAGAATCGCCTACGAGCAGTACTTC. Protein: CASSLAARIAYEQYF.

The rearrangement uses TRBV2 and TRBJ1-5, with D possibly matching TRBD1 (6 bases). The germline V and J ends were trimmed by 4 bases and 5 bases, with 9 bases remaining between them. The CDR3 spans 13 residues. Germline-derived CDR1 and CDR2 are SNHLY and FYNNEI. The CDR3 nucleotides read TGTGCCAGCAGTGGGACAGACTATCAGCCCCAGCATTTT. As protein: CASSGTDYQPQHF. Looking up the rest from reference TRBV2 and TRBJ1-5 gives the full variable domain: EPEVTQTPSHQVTQMGQEVILRCVPISNHLYFYWYRQILGQKVEFLVSFYNNEISEKSEIFDDQFSVERPDGSNFTLKIRSTKLEDSAMYFCASSGTDYQPQHFGDGTRLSIL.

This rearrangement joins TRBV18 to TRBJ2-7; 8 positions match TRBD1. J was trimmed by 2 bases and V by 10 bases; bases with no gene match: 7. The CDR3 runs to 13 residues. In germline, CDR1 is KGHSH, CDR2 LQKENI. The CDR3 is CATKTGAAYEQYF. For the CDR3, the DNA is TGTGCCACCAAGACAGGGGCGGCCTACGAGCAGTACTTC.

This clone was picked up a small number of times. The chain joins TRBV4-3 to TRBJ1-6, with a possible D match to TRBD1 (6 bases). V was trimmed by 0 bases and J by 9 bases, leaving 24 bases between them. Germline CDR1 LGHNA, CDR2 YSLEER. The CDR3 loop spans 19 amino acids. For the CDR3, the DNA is TGCGCCAGCAGCCAAGAGATCGGGCTCGGGGCAGGGGTGAGTTCACCCCTCCACTTT. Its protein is CASSQEIGLGAGVSSPLHF.